This T cell receptor beta chain was sequenced during a study of blood T cell repertoires in COVID-19. Study-wide context: COVID-19 samples, acute and convalescent, were from the United States, Italy and Spain. The analysed material was cDNA or gDNA that came from T cells, B-cell-depleted T cells, or PBMCs.

Sequencing was performed with immunoSEQ multiplex PCR; in TCRdb, only in-frame clones are kept and a portion is missing. The table includes approximately 200,000 clones, approximately 90% detected once. The clonotype originates from a man between 25 and 39 years old with COVID-19, enrolled during active disease. The sample was peripheral blood.

This CDR3 reads CASSPTLDITKGYTF. The DNA for the CDR3 is TGTGCCAGCTCACCTACCTTGGACATTACTAAGGGCTACACCTTC. The rearrangement uses TRBV18 and TRBJ1-2, with D maybe TRBD1 (5 bases). The CDR3 spans 15 residues. Germline CDR1 is KGHSH and CDR2 is LQKENI. Trimming took 3 bases from V and 8 from J, leaving 19 bases between them. Together with reference TRBV18 and TRBJ1-2, the CDR3 gives the full variable domain: NAGVMQNPRHLVRRRGQEARLRCSPMKGHSHVYWYRQLPEEGLKFMVYLQKENIIDESGMPKERFSAEFPKEGPSILRIQQVVRGDSAAYFCASSPTLDITKGYTFGSGTRLTVV.